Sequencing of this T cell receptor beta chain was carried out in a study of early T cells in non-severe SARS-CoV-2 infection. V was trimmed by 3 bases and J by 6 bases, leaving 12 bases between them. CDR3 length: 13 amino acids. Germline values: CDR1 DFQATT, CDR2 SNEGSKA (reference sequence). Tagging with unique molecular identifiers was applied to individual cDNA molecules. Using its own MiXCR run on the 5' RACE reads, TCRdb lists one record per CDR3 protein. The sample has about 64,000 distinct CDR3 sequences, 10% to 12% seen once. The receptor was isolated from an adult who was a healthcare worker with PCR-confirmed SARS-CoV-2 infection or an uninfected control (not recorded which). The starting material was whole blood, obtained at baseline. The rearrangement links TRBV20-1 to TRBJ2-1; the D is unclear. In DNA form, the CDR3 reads TGCAGTGCTAGGGGCGAGATCTTCAATGAGCAGTTCTTC. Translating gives CSARGEIFNEQFF.